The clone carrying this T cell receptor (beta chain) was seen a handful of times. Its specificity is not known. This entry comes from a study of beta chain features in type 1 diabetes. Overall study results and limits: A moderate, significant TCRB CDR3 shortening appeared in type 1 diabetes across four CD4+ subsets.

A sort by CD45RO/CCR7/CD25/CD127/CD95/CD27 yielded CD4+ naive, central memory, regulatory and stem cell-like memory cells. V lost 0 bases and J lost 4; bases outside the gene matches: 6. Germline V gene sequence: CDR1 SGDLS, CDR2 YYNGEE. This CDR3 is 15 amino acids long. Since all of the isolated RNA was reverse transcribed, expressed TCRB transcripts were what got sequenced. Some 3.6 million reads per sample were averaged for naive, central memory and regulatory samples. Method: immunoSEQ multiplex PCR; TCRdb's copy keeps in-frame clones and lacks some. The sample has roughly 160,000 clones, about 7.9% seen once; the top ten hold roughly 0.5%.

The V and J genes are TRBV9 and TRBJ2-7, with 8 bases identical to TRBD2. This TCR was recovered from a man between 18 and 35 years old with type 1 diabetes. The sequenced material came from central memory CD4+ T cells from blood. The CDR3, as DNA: TGTGCCAGCAGCGTAGCTACGGGGGGGCAGTACGAGCAGTACTTC. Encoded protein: CASSVATGGQYEQYF.